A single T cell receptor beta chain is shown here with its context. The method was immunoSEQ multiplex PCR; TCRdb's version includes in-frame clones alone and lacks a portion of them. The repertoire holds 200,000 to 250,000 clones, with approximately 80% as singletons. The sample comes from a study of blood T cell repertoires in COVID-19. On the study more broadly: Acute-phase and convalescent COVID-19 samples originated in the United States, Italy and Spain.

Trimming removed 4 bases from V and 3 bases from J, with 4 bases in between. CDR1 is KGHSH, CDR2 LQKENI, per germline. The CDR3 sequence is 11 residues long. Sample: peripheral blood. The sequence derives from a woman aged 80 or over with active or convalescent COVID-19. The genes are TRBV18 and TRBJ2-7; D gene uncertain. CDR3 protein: CASSQYYEQYF. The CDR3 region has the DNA TGTGCCAGCTCACAATACTACGAGCAGTACTTC. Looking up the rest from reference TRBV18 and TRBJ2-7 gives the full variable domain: NAGVMQNPRHLVRRRGQEARLRCSPMKGHSHVYWYRQLPEEGLKFMVYLQKENIIDESGMPKERFSAEFPKEGPSILRIQQVVRGDSAAYFCASSQYYEQYFGPGTRLTVT.